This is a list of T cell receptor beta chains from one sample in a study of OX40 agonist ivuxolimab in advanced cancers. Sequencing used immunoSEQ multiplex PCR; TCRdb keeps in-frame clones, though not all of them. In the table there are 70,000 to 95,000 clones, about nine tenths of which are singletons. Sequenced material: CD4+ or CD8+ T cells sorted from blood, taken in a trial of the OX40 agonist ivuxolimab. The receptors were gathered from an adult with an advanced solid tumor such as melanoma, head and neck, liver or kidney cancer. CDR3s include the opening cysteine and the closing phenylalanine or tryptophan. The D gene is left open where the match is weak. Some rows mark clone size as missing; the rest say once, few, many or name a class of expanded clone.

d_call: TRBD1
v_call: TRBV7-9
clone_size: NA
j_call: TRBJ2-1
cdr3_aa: CASTRGGQGINEQFF
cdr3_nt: TGTGCCAGCACCCGGGGCGGACAGGGGATCAATGAGCAGTTCTTC

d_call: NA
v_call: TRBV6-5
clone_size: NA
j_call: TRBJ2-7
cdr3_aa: CASTRLATPGLEQYF
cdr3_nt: TGTGCCAGCACCCGGCTGGCGACCCCCGGTCTCGAGCAGTACTTC

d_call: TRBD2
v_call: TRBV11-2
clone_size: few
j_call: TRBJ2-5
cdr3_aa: CASSLDRGEETQYF
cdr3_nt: TGTGCCAGCAGCTTAGATCGGGGGGAAGAGACCCAGTACTTC

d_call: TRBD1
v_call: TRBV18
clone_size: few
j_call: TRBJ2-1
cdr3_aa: CASSPPAGTGPYNEQFF
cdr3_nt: TGTGCCAGCTCACCCCCCGCCGGGACAGGACCCTACAATGAGCAGTTCTTC

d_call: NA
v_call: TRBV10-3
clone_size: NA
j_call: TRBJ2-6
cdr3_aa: CAISALQGSSGANVLTF
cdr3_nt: TGTGCCATCTCAGCCCTACAGGGTTCTTCTGGGGCCAACGTCCTGACTTTC

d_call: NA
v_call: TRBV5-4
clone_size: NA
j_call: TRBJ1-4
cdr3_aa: CASRGDTGEKLFF
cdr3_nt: TGTGCCAGCAGAGGGGACACGGGTGAAAAACTGTTTTTT

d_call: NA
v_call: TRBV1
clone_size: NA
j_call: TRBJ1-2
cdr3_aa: CTSSQGNPGQGILGYTF
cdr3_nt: TGCACCAGCAGCCAAGGCAATCCGGGACAGGGGATCTTGGGCTACACCTTC

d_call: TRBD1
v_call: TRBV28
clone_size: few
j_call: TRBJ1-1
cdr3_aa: CASSLSFFRGRLTEAFF
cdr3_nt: TGTGCCAGCAGTTTATCGTTCTTCAGGGGGCGCCTCACTGAAGCTTTCTTT

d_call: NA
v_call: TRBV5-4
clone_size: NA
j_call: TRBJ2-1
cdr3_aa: CASSLYAGAQNEQFF
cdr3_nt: TGTGCCAGCAGCTTGTATGCGGGGGCGCAGAATGAGCAGTTCTTC

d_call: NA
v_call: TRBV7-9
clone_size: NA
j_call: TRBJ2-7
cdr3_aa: CASSERQFNEQYF
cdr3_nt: TGTGCCAGCTCCGAAAGACAGTTCAACGAGCAGTACTTC

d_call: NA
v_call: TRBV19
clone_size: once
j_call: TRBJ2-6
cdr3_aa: CASSIPGAGANVLTF
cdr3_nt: TGTGCCAGTAGTATTCCAGGGGCTGGGGCCAACGTCCTGACTTTC

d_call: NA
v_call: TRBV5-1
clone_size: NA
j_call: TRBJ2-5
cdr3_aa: CASSLAPGTLQETQYF
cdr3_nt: TGCGCCAGCAGCTTGGCCCCGGGGACACTTCAAGAGACCCAGTACTTC

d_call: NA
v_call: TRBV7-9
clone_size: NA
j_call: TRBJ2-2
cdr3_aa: CASSLAGRMVGELFF
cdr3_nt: TGTGCCAGCAGCTTAGCGGGACGGATGGTCGGGGAGCTGTTTTTT

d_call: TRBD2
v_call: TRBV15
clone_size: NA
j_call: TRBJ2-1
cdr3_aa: CATSRSLAGNEQFF
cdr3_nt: TGTGCCACCAGCAGATCATTAGCGGGAAATGAGCAGTTCTTC

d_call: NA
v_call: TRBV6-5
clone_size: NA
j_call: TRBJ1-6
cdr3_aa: CASSYRGGSPLHF
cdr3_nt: TGTGCCAGCAGTTACAGGGGGGGCTCACCCCTCCACTTT

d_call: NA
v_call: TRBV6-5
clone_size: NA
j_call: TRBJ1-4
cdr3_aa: CASSQGREKLFF
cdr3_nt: TGTGCCAGCAGTCAGGGGCGGGAAAAACTGTTTTTT

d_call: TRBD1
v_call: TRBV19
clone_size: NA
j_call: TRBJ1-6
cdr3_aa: CASSIDGQGSSPLHF
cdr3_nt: TGTGCCAGTAGTATAGATGGACAGGGTTCATCACCCCTCCACTTT

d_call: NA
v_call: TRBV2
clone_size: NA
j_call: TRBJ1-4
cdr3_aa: CASSEFRPNEKLFF
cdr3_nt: TGTGCCAGCAGTGAGTTTCGACCTAATGAAAAACTGTTTTTT

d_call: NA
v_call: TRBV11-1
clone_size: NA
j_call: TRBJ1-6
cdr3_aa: CASSPGTPRDSPLHF
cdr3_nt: TGTGCCAGCAGCCCCGGGACACCCCGCGATTCACCCCTCCACTTT

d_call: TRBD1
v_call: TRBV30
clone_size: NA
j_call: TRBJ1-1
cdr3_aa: CAQSQGEGSTEAFF
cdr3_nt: TGTGCTCAATCACAGGGGGAGGGTAGCACTGAAGCTTTCTTT

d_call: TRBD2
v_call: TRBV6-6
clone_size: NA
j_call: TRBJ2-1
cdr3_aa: CASSGSARESEQFF
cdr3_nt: TGTGCCAGCAGTGGGAGTGCGCGGGAGAGTGAGCAGTTCTTC

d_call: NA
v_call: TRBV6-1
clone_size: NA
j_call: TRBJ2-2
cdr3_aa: CASSELRLNTGELFF
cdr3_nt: TGTGCCAGCAGTGAATTACGGTTGAACACCGGGGAGCTGTTTTTT

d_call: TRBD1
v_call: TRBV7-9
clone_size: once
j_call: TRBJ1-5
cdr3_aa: CASSLGTGTGGNQPQHF
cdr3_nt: TGTGCCAGCAGCCTCGGGACCGGGACAGGGGGTAATCAGCCCCAGCATTTT

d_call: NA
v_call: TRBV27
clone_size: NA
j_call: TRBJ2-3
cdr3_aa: CASSVSGTYTDTQYF
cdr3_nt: TGTGCCAGCAGTGTTAGCGGTACTTACACAGATACGCAGTATTTT

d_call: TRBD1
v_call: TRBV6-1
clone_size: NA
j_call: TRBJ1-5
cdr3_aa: CASSGGTGGSKGQPQHF
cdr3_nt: TGTGCCAGCAGTGGCGGGACAGGGGGCTCAAAAGGTCAGCCCCAGCATTTT

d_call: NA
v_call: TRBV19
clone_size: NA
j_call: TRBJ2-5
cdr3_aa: CASSIGTGLETQYF
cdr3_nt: TGTGCCAGTAGTATAGGGACGGGCCTAGAGACCCAGTACTTC

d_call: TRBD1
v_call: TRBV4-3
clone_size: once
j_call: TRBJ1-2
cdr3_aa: CASSPTGVFNYGYTF
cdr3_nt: TGCGCCAGCAGCCCGACAGGGGTTTTCAACTATGGCTACACCTTC

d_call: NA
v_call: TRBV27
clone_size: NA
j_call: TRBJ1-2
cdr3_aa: CASREGRGYYGYTF
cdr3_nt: TGTGCCAGCAGAGAAGGAAGAGGGTACTATGGCTACACCTTC

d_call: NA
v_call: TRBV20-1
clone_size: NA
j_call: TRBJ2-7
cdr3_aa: CSARRIYEQYF
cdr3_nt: TGCAGTGCGAGACGAATCTACGAGCAGTACTTC

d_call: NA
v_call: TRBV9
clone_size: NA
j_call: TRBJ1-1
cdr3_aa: CASSVGVGRNTEAFF
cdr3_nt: TGTGCCAGCAGCGTAGGGGTAGGGAGGAACACTGAAGCTTTCTTT

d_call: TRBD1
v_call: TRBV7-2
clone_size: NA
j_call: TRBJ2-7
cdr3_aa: CASSSGQALSYEQYF
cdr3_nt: TGTGCCAGCAGCTCGGGACAGGCCCTCTCCTACGAGCAGTACTTC

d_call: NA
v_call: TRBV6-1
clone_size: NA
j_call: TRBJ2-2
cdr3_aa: CASSVPSPTGELFF
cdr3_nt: TGTGCCAGCAGTGTCCCGAGCCCCACCGGGGAGCTGTTTTTT

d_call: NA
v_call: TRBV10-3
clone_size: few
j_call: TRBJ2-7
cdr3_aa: CAIRSPTAGVTYEQYF
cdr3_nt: TGTGCCATCAGATCCCCTACGGCAGGAGTAACCTACGAGCAGTACTTC

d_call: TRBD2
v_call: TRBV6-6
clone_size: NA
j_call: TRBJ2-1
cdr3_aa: CASRITSGGFGEQFF
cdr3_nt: TGTGCCAGCAGAATTACTAGCGGAGGGTTCGGTGAGCAGTTCTTC

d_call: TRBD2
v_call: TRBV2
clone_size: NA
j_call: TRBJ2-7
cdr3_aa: CASSERSGSSYEQYF
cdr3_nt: TGTGCCAGCAGTGAAAGGAGCGGGAGCTCCTACGAGCAGTACTTC

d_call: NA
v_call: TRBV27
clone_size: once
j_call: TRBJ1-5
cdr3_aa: CASRRGNQPQHF
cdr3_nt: TGTGCCAGCCGGCGAGGCAATCAGCCCCAGCATTTT

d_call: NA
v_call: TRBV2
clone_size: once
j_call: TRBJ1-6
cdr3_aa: CASSEAGTNSPLHF
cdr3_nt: TGTGCCAGCAGTGAAGCAGGGACTAATTCACCCCTCCACTTT

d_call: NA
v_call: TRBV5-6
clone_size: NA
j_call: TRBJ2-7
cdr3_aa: CASSAGLSYEQYF
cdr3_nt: TGTGCCAGCAGCGCGGGACTTTCCTACGAGCAGTACTTC

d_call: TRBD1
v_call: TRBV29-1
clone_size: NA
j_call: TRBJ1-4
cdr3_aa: CSVEGQGRGKLFF
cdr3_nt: TGCAGCGTAGAGGGACAGGGGCGCGGAAAACTGTTTTTT

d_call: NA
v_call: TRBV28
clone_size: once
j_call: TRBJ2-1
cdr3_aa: CASSQRSSYNEQFF
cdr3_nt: TGTGCCAGCAGCCAGCGGAGCTCCTACAATGAGCAGTTCTTC

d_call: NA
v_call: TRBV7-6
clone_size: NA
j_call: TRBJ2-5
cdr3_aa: CASSALGRQETQYF
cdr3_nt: TGTGCCAGCAGCGCCCTAGGGCGGCAAGAGACCCAGTACTTC

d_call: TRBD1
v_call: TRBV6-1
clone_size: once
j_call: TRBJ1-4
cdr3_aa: CASGQGTNEKLFF
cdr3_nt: TGTGCCAGCGGACAGGGAACTAATGAAAAACTGTTTTTT

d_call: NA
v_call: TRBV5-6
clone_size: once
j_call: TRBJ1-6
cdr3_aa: CASSAGTVNSPLHF
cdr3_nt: TGTGCCAGCAGCGCCGGGACGGTTAATTCACCCCTCCACTTT

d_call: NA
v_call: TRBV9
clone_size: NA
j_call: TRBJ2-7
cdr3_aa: CASSVGQGGPYEQYF
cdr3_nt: TGTGCCAGCAGCGTTGGGCAGGGCGGACCCTACGAGCAGTACTTC

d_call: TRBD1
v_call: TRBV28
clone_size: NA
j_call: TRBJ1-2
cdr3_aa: CASQADRNLGYTF
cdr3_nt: TGTGCCAGCCAAGCGGACAGGAACTTAGGCTACACCTTC

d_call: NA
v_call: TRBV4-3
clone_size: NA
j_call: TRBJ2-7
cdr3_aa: CASSQVAGPYEQYF
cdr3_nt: TGCGCCAGCAGCCAAGTTGCAGGGCCCTACGAGCAGTACTTC

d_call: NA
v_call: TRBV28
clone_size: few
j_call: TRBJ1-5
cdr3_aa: CASSLVAKQPQHF
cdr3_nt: TGTGCCAGCAGTTTAGTTGCCAAACAGCCCCAGCATTTT

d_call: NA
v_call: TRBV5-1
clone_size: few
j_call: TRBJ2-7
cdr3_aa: CASSFSATPEQYF
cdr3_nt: TGCGCCAGCAGCTTCTCTGCGACCCCTGAGCAGTACTTC

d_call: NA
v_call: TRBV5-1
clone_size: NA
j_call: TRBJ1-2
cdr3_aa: CASRDGTTYGYTF
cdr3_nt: TGCGCCAGCAGAGACGGTACTACCTATGGCTACACCTTC

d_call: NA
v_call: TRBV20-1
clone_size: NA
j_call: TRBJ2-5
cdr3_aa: CSGLVGETQYF
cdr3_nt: TGCAGTGGCCTGGTAGGGGAGACCCAGTACTTC

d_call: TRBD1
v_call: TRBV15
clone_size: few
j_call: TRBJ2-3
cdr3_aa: CATSRGVDRTDTQYF
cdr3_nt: TGTGCCACCAGCAGAGGGGTGGACAGGACAGATACGCAGTATTTT

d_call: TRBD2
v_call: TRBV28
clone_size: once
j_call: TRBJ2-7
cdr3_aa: CASGGGSSYEQYF
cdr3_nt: TGTGCCAGCGGCGGGGGGAGCTCCTACGAGCAGTACTTC

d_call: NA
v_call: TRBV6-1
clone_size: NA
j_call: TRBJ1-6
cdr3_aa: CASSEEGNSPLHF
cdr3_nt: TGTGCCAGCAGTGAAGAAGGGAATTCACCCCTCCACTTT